The present TCR beta chain was sequenced within a study of OX40 agonist ivuxolimab in advanced cancers. A note on the overall study: The costimulatory receptor OX40 (CD134) was targeted by ivuxolimab, a fully human IgG2 agonistic monoclonal antibody. Intravenous ivuxolimab was administered to patients every 2 weeks at six dose levels: 0.01, 0.1, 0.3, 1.5, 3 and 10 mg/kg. Of the roughly 50 dose-escalation patients, hepatocellular carcinoma was present in approximately 20, melanoma in approximately 15, renal cell carcinoma in 9 and head and neck cancer in 9. In the dose-escalation cohort, approximately 82% of patients were male, and the mean age was roughly 60 years with a range of roughly 23 to 79. Patients were allowed to have had prior anti-PD-1, anti-PD-L1 or anti-CTLA-4 therapy, and 30% to 50% of the dose-escalation patients had previously received checkpoint inhibitors. Three dose-escalation patients achieved partial responses, one with hepatocellular carcinoma and two with cutaneous melanoma. Peripheral TCRbeta sequencing aimed to test whether ivuxolimab altered TCR sequence diversity and caused clonal T-cell expansion. The paper describes the monotherapy dose-escalation part (N = 52 patients) of the phase I trial of ivuxolimab. Broader findings and caveats from the paper: Low levels of normalized T-cell clonal expansion were also seen in some nonresponding patients. In the 0.1-3.0 mg/kg groups, partial responders had among the lowest normalized peripheral clonal expansion, particularly in CD8+ T cells. After ivuxolimab, more expanded clones were found on average in CD8+ T cells than in CD4+ T cells. At doses of 0.1 to 3.0 mg/kg, clonal expansion of both CD4+ and CD8+ blood T cells was observed from baseline to week 6. The antigen specificity of the clonally expanded peripheral T cells was not determined.

Here V drops 6 bases and J drops 6 bases, and the junction holds 8 bases not matched to any gene. The CDR1 and CDR2 encoded by the germline V gene (reference sequence) are MNHNY and SVGAGI. Taken from cysteine to phenylalanine, the CDR3 has 13 residues. The only DNA kept is the CDR3, 39 bases in frame from the first base. A note on this clone: The clone's antigen remains unknown. No quality values exist for individual bases; no much larger clone is one base distant.

For sequencing of the TCRbeta CDR3 region, genomic DNA was extracted from the sorted cells. The immunoSEQ Assay was used to sequence the TCRbeta CDR3 regions. This immuneACCESS table, as held by TCRdb, lists in-frame sequences with V and J called but not all clones. Of the missing ones, under half trace to an unresolved V gene in checked studies; the others have no known cause. This sample comprises some 46,000 clones, approximately 80% of them detected only once. The ten largest clonotypes hold about 3.8% of the sample. The trial excluded patients who had a history of autoimmune disease or were on systemic immunosuppression. In every dose cohort, peripheral blood was drawn for TCR sequencing at baseline, cycle 4 day 1, and cycle 7 day 1. The samples were taken from a phase I, first-in-human, multicenter, open-label dose-escalation trial of ivuxolimab. The trial enrolled adults with locally advanced or metastatic head and neck squamous cell, hepatocellular, melanoma or renal cell carcinoma. Before TCR sequencing, CD4+ T cells and CD8+ T cells were sorted from peripheral blood as separate populations.

The rearranged chain carries TRBV6-6 and TRBJ2-7, and 7 junction bases match TRBD1. The sequence derives from an adult with an advanced solid tumor such as melanoma, head and neck, liver or kidney cancer. Sequenced material: CD4+ or CD8+ T cells sorted from blood, taken in a trial of the OX40 agonist ivuxolimab. The CDR3 corresponds to CASSYEGGREQYF. The nucleotides read TGTGCCAGCAGCTACGAAGGGGGCCGCGAGCAGTACTTC.